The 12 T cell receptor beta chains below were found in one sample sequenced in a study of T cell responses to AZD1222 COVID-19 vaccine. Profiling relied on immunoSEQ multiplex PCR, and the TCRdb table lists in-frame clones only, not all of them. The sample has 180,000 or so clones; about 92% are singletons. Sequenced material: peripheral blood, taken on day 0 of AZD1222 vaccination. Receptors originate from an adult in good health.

The CDR3 sequence: CASSLASSGYEQYF. The DNA for the CDR3 is TGCGCCAGCAGCTTGGCCTCTAGCGGGTACGAGCAGTACTTC. This chain links TRBV5-1 with TRBJ2-7; the match to TRBD2 covers 8 bases. V lost 0 bases to trimming and J lost 4 bases; unmatched junction nucleotides: 3. Germline V lookup: CDR1 SGHRS, CDR2 YFSETQ. The CDR3 has 14 amino acids.

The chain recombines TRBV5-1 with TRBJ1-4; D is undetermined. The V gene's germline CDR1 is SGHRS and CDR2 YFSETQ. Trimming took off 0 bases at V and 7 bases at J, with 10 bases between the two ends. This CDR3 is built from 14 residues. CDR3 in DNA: TGCGCCAGCAGCTTGGCGCTGTCAGCTGAAAAACTGTTTTTT. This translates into CASSLALSAEKLFF.

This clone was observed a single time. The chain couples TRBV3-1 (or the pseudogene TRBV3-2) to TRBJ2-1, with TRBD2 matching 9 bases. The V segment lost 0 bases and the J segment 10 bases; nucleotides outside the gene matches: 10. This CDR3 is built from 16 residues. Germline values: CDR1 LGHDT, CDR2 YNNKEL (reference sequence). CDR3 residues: CASSQDTSGRPREQFF. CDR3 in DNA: TGTGCCAGCAGCCAAGATACCAGCGGGAGGCCACGGGAGCAGTTCTTC.

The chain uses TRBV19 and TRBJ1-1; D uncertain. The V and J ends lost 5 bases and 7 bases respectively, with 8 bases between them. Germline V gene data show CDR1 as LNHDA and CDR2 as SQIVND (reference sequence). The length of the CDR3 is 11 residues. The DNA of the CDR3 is TGTGCCAGTAGTTATGCGGGTGAAGCTTTCTTT. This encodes CASSYAGEAFF.

The CDR3 bases are TGTGCCAGCTCACCACCGGGACAGGGTATTGGGTACGAGCAGTACTTC. Protein: CASSPPGQGIGYEQYF. The J gene is TRBJ2-7, the V gene TRBV18; 9 bases agree with TRBD1. The germline V gene encodes CDR1 KGHSH and CDR2 LQKENI. The CDR3 consists of 16 residues. J lost 4 bases, V lost 0 bases, and 7 bases had no gene match. Full variable domain (remainder filled in from reference TRBV18 and TRBJ2-7): NAGVMQNPRHLVRRRGQEARLRCSPMKGHSHVYWYRQLPEEGLKFMVYLQKENIIDESGMPKERFSAEFPKEGPSILRIQQVVRGDSAAYFCASSPPGQGIGYEQYFGPGTRLTVT.

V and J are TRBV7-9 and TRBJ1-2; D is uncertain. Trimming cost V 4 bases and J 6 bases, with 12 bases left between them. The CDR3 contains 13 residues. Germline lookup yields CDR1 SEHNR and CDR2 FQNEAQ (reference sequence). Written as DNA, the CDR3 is TGTGCCAGCAGCTCCGGGAATCTCGATGGCTACACCTTC. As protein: CASSSGNLDGYTF.

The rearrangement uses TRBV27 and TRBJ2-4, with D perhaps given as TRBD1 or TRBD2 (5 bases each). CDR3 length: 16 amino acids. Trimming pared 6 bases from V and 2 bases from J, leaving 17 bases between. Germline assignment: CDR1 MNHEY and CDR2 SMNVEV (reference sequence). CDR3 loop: CASRPRDHPTKNIQYF. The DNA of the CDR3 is TGTGCCAGCAGACCCCGGGACCACCCGACCAAAAACATTCAGTACTTC.

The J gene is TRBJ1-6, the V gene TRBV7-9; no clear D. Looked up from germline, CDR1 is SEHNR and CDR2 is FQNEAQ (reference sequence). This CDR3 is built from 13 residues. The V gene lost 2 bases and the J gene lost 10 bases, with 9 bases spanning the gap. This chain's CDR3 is CASSLLADSPLHF. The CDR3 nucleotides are TGTGCCAGCAGCTTATTGGCCGACTCACCCCTCCACTTT.

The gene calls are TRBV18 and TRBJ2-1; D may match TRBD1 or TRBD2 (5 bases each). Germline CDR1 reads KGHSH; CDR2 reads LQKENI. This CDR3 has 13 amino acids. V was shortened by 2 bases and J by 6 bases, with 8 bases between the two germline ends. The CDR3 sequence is CASSPSGSNEQFF. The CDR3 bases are TGTGCCAGCTCACCATCAGGGAGCAATGAGCAGTTCTTC.

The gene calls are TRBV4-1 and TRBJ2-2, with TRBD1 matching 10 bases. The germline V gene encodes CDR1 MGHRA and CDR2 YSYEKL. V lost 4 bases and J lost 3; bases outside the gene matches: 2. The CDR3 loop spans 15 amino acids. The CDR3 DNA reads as TGCGCCAGCAGCCTGGGACAGGGGTACACCGGGGAGCTGTTTTTT. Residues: CASSLGQGYTGELFF.

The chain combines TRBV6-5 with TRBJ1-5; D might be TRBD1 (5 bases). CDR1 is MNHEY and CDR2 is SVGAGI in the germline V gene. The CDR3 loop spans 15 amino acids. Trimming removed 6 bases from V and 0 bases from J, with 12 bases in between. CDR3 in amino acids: CASRFGDYSNQPQHF. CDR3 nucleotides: TGTGCCAGCAGGTTCGGGGACTATAGCAATCAGCCCCAGCATTTT.

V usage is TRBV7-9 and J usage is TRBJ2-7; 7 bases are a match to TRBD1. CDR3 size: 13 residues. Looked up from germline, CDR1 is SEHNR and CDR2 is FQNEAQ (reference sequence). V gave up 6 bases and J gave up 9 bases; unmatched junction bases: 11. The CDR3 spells CASSGQEELGQYF. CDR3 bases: TGTGCCAGCAGTGGACAGGAGGAACTCGGGCAGTACTTC.